This T cell receptor (beta chain) was sequenced for a study of vaccination effects on CD4 cells after COVID-19. Within the ViraFEST assay, antigen-specific CD4+ T cells underwent expansion with viral peptide pools prior to sequencing. The culture ran for 10 days before CD4+ T cells were isolated. The participants, recipients of two vaccine doses, got either BNT162b2 or mRNA-1273. This clone was seen only a few times. Its specificity is unknown. Sequenced by immunoSEQ multiplex PCR; TCRdb stores in-frame clones only, minus some. The sample lists more than 9,500 clones, about 72% occurring once. The germline gives CDR1 LGHDT, CDR2 YNNKEL (reference sequence). With 1 base removed from V and 4 bases from J, the gap between germline ends came to 7 bases. The CDR3 contains 13 residues.

The starting material was CD4+ T cells from PBMCs cultured with SARS-CoV-2 spike peptides, obtained after COVID-19 vaccination. This chain joins TRBV3-1 (or the pseudogene TRBV3-2) and TRBJ1-1, with D unclear. The sequence was collected from a human donor who received a COVID-19 vaccine. The CDR3 is CASSQARGTEAFF. CDR3 nucleotides: TGTGCCAGCAGCCAAGCCAGAGGCACTGAAGCTTTCTTT.